The 4 T cell receptor beta chains reported below all come from one sample, sequenced in a study of T cells in Graves' hyperthyroidism and ophthalmopathy. Researchers amplified the TCR beta CDR3 regions from RNA transcripts. In the first-round RT-PCR of the TCR CDR3, the HTBI primer set was used. TCRdb re-called the multiplex PCR reads through MiXCR, storing one row per CDR3 protein. The sample lists approximately 500,000 distinct CDR3 sequences, around 42% occurring once. What was sequenced was peripheral blood or thyroid tissue (not recorded which). All receptors derive from a woman aged 18-29 years with Graves' hyperthyroidism.

This chain links TRBV7-3 with TRBJ1-3; no firm D call. The CDR3 is made up of 14 amino acids. Germline CDR1 is SGHTA and CDR2 is FQGTGA. The ends were cut back, 5 bases at V and 6 bases at J, with 14 bases in the middle. CDR3 nucleotide sequence: TGTGCCAGCAGCCACGGGCGAAGTTTAAACACCATATATTTT. It encodes CASSHGRSLNTIYF. Based on the CDR3 plus reference TRBV7-3 and TRBJ1-3, the full variable domain is GAGVSQTPSNKVTEKGKYVELRCDPISGHTALYWYRQSLGQGPEFLIYFQGTGAADDSGLPNDRFFAVRPEGSVSTLKIQRTERGDSAVYLCASSHGRSLNTIYFGEGSWLTVV.

Notes on this clonotype: A much larger clone lies one base from this, so it may be a read error. The chain employs TRBV4-1 and TRBJ2-7, with TRBD2 matching over 10 bases. This CDR3 region has 16 residues. The germline CDR1 and CDR2 sequences are MGHRA and YSYEKL. The CDR3 nucleotides read TGTGCCAGCAGCCAAGTTCCTAGCGGGAGCTCCTACGAGCAGTACTTC. Residues: CASSQVPSGSSYEQYF.

A few counts support this clonotype. The gene calls are TRBV18 and TRBJ2-5; no clear D. V was cut by 3 bases and J by 5 bases, with 22 bases left in between. CDR1 and CDR2 from the germline V gene are KGHSH and LQKENI. The CDR3 runs to 17 residues. This CDR3 is CASSPTSSGLLRETQYF. The DNA for the CDR3 is TGTGCCAGCTCACCGACGTCGTCCGGCCTTCTCAGGGAGACCCAGTACTTC.

This clonotype was seen at least ten times. The chain couples TRBV12-3 or TRBV12-4 to TRBJ2-5, with D unresolved. This CDR3 comprises 12 residues. V lost 3 bases, J lost 5 bases, and 7 bases lay in between. The CDR3 loop reads CASSFDRETQYF. In nucleotides, the CDR3 is TGTGCCAGCAGTTTCGACCGGGAGACCCAGTACTTC.